This TCR beta chain appears in the sequencing data of a study of metastatic and nonmetastatic thyroid tumors. Turning to the study itself: Where malignant and benign thyroid patients were concerned, repertoires were compared across blood and tumor or nodule tissue.

Source study methods: A papillary thyroid cancer distant-metastasis classifier was built from CDR3 differences across clinicopathological groups. MiXCR was used by TCRdb to re-call the PCR reads. These V and J calls are TCRdb output, not the study's own analysis. The sample records more than 20,000 clones, 10% to 15% being singletons. Patients underwent thyroid surgery, and none had received any treatment before it. This clone occurred a few times. Its target is not known. General observations from the study: Benign nodules were reported to have significantly lower TCR beta diversity than malignant thyroid tumors, in blood and tumor.

Per the germline V gene, CDR1 is MNHNS and CDR2 is SASEGT. This CDR3 region has 14 residues. The junction had 7 bases not matched to a gene; V was cut back by 6 bases and J by 2 bases. Sequenced input: blood. The chain has TRBV6-1 and TRBJ2-7, with 7 positions matching TRBD1. The origin of this receptor is a female donor with papillary thyroid cancer or a benign thyroid nodule (not recorded which). Some clones in this sample may be carry-over from other donors' samples. CDR3 protein: CASSPRTGAYEQYF. The CDR3 DNA reads TGTGCCAGCAGCCCACGGACAGGAGCCTACGAGCAGTACTTC.